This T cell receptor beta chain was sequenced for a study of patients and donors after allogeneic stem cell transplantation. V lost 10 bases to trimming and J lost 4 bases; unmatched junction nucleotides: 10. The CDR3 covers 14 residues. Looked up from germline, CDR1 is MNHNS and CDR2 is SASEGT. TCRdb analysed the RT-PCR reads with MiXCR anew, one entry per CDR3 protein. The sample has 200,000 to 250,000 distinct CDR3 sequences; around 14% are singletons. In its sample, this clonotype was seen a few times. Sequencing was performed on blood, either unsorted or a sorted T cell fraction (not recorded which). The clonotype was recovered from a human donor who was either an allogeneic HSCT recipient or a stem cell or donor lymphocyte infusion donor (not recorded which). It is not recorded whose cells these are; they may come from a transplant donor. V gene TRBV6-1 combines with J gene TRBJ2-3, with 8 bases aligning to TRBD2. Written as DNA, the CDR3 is TGTGCCACCCGAAGTGCCGGGGGGGCAGATACGCAGTATTTT. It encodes CATRSAGGADTQYF.